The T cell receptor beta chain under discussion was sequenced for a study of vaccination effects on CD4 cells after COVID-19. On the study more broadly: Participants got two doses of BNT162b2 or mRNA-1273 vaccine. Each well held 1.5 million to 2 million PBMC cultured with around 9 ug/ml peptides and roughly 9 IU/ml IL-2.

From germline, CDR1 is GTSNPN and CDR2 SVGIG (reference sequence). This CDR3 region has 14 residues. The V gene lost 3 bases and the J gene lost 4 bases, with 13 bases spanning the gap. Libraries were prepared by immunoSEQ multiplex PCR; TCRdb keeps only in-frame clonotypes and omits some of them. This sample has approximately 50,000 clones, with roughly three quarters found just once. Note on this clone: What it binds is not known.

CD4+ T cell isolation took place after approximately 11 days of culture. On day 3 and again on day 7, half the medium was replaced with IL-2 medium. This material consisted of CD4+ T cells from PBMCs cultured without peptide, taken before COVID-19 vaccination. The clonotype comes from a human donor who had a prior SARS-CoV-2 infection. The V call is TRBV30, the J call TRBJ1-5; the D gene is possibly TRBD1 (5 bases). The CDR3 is CAWSPGPTNQPQHF. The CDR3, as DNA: TGTGCCTGGAGCCCGGGACCGACGAATCAGCCCCAGCATTTT. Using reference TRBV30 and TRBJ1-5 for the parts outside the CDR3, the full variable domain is SQTIHQWPATLVQPVGSPLSLECTVEGTSNPNLYWYRQAAGRGLQLLFYSVGIGQISSEVPQNLSASRPQDRQFILSSKKLLLSDSGFYLCAWSPGPTNQPQHFGDGTRLSIL.